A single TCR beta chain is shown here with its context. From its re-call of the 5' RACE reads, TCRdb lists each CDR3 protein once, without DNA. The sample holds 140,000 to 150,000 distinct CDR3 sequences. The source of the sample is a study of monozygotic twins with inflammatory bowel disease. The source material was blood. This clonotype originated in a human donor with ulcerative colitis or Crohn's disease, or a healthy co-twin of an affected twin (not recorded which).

The CDR3 spells CATSPAGGTNYGYTF. The V call is TRBV15, the J call TRBJ1-2; as DNA is missing, the TRBD1 call by TCRdb cannot be tested. The CDR3 extends over 15 amino acids. Germline loops: CDR1 LNHNV, CDR2 YYDKDF (reference sequence).